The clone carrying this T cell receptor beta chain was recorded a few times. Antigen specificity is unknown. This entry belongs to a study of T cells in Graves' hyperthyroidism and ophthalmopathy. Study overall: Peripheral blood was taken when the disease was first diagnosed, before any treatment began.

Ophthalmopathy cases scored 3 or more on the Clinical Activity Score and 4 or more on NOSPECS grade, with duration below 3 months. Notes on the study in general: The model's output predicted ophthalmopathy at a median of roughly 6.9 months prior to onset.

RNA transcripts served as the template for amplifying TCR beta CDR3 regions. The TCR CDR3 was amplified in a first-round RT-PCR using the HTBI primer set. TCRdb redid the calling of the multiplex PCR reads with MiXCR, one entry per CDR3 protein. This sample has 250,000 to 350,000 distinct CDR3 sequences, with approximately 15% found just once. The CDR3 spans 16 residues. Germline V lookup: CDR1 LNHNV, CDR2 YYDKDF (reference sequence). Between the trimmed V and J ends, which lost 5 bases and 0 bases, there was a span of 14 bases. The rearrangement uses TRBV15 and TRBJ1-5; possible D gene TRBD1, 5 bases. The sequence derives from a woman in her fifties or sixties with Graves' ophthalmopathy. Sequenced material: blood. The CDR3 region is CATSSGRSNSNQPQHF. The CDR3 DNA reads TGTGCCACCAGCTCGGGACGAAGCAATAGCAATCAGCCCCAGCATTTT.